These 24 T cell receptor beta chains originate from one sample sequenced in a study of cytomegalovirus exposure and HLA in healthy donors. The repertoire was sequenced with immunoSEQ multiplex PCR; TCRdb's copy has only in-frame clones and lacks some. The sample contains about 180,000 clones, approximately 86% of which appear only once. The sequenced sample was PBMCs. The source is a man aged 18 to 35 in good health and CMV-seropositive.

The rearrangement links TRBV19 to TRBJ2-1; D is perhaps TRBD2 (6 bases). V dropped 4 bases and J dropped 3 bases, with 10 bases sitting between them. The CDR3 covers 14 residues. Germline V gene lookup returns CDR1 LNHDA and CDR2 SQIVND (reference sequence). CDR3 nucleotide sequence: TGTGCCAGTAGTACAGGAGGGAGCTACAATGAGCAGTTCTTC. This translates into CASSTGGSYNEQFF.

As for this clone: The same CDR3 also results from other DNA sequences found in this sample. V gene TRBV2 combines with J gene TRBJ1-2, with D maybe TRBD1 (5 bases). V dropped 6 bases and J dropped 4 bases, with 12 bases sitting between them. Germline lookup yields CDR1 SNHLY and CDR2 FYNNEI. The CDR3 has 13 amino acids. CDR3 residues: CASSGRVSYGYTF. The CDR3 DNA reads TGTGCCAGCAGCGGCAGGGTGTCCTATGGCTACACCTTC. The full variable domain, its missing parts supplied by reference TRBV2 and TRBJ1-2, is EPEVTQTPSHQVTQMGQEVILRCVPISNHLYFYWYRQILGQKVEFLVSFYNNEISEKSEIFDDQFSVERPDGSNFTLKIRSTKLEDSAMYFCASSGRVSYGYTFGSGTRLTVV.

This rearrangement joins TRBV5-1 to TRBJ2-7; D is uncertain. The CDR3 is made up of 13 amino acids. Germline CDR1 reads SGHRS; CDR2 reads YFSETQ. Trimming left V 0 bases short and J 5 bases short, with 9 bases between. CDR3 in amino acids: CASSLALNNEQYF. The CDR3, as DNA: TGCGCCAGCAGCTTGGCGCTAAATAACGAGCAGTACTTC.

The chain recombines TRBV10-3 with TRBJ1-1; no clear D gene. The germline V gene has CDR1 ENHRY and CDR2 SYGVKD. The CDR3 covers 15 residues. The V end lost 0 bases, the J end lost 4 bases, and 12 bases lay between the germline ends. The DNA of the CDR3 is TGTGCCATCAGTGAGTCTCCGGGGTCGGGCACTGAAGCTTTCTTT. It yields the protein CAISESPGSGTEAFF.

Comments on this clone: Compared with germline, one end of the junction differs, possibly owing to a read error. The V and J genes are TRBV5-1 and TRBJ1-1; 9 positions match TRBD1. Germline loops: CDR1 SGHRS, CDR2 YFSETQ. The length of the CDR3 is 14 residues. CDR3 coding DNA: TGCGCCAGCAGCCCCGGGACAGGGAACCCTGAAGCTTTCTTT. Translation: CASSPGTGNPEAFF.

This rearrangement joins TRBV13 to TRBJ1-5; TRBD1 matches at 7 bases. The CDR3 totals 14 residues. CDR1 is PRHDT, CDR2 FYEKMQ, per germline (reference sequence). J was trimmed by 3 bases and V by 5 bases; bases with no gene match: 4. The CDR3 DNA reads TGTGCCAGCAGCCTCGGACAGGACAATCAGCCCCAGCATTTT. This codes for CASSLGQDNQPQHF.

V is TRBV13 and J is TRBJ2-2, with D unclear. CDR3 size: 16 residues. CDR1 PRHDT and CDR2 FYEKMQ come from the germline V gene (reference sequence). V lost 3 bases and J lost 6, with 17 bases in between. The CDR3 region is CASSFVGAARSGELFF. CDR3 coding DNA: TGTGCCAGCAGCTTCGTGGGCGCCGCCCGGTCCGGGGAGCTGTTTTTT.

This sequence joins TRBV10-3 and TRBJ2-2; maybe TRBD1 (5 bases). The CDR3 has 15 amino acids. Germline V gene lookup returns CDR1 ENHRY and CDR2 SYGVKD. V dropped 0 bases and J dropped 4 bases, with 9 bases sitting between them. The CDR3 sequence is CAISESGQGTGELFF. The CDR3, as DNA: TGTGCCATCAGTGAGTCAGGGCAGGGCACCGGGGAGCTGTTTTTT.

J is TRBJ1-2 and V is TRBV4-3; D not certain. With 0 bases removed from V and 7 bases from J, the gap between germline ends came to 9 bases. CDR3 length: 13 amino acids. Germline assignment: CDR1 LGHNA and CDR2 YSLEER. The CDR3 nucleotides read TGCGCCAGCAGCCAAGATAGCGACGCTGGCTACACCTTC. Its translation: CASSQDSDAGYTF.

DNA of the CDR3: TGTGCCAGCAGTTTATCTCTCGGCGGGGATGAGCAGTTCTTC. Its protein is CASSLSLGGDEQFF. The chain carries TRBV27 and TRBJ2-1; a weak D match, TRBD2 (6 bases). Trimming removed 0 bases at V and 8 bases at J, with 11 bases between. Looked up from germline, CDR1 is MNHEY and CDR2 is SMNVEV (reference sequence). The CDR3 totals 14 residues.

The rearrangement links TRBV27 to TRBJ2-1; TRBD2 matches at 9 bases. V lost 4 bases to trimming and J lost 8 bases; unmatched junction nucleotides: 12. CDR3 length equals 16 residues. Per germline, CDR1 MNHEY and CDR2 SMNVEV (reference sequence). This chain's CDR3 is CASSSMGREGPDEQFF. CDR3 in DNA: TGTGCCAGCAGTTCGATGGGGCGGGAGGGCCCGGATGAGCAGTTCTTC.

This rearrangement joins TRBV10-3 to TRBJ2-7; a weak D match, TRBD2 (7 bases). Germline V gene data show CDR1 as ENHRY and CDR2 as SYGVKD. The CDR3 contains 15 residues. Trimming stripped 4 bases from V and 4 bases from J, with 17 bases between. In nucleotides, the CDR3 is TGTGCCATCAGTGCAACCTCAGGGGAGGGATACGAGCAGTACTTC. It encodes CAISATSGEGYEQYF.

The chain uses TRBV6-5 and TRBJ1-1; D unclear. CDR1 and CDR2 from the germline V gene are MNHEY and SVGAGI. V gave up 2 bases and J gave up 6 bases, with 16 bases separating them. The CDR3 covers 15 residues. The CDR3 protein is CASSYESGRGAEAFF. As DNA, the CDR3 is TGTGCCAGCAGTTACGAGTCGGGGAGAGGAGCTGAAGCTTTCTTT.

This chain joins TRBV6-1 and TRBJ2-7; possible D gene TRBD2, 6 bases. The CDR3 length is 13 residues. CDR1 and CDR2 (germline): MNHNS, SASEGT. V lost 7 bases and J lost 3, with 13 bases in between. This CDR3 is CASTLSGSYEQYF. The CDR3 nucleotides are TGTGCCAGCACCTTGTCCGGGAGCTACGAGCAGTACTTC.

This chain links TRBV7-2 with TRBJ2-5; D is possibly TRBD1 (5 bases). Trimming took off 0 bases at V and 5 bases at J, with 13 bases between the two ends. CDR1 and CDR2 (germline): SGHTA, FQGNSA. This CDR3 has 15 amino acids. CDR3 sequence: CASSLAPSGSETQYF. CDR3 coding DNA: TGTGCCAGCAGCTTAGCGCCGTCAGGGTCTGAGACCCAGTACTTC. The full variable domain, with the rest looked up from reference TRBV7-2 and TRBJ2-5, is GAGVSQSPSNKVTEKGKDVELRCDPISGHTALYWYRQSLGQGLEFLIYFQGNSAPDKSGLPSDRFSAERTGGSVSTLTIQRTQQEDSAVYLCASSLAPSGSETQYFGPGTRLLVL.

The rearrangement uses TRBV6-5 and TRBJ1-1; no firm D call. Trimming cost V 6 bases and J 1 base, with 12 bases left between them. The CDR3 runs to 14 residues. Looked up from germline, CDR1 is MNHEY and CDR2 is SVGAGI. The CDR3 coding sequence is TGTGCCAGCAGGCCAGTGTTAGCGAACACTGAAGCTTTCTTT. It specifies CASRPVLANTEAFF.

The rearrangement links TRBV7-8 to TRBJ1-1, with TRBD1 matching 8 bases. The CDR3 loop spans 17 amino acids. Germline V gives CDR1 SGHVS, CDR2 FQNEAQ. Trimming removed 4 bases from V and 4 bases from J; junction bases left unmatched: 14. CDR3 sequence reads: CASSSPPKDRAGTEAFF. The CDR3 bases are TGTGCCAGCAGCTCTCCGCCCAAGGACAGGGCCGGCACTGAAGCTTTCTTT.

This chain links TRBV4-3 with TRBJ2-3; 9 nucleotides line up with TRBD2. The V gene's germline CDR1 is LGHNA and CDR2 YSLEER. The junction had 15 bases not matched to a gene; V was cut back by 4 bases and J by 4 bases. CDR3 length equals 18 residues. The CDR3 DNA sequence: TGCGCCAGCAGCCCCCGCCCCGCTCGGCGGGGGGGCCCAGATACGCAGTATTTT. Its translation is CASSPRPARRGGPDTQYF.

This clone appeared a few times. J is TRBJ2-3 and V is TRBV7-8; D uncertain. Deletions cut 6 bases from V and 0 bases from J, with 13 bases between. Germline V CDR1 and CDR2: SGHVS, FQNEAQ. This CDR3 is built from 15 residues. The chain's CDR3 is CASRRFARSTDTQYF. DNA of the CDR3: TGTGCCAGCAGAAGATTTGCCCGGAGCACAGATACGCAGTATTTT.

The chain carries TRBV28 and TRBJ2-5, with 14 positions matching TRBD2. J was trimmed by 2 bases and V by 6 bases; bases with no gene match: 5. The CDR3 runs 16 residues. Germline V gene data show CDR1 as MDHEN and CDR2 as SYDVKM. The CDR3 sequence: CASSLGLAGGQETQYF. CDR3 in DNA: TGTGCCAGCAGCCTCGGACTAGCGGGAGGACAAGAGACCCAGTACTTC.

This chain's CDR3 is CSAPGLPEQYF. CDR3 DNA: TGCAGTGCTCCGGGACTTCCCGAGCAGTACTTC. The chain has TRBV20-1 and TRBJ2-7, with D perhaps TRBD2 (6 bases). The V end was cut by 5 bases, the J end by 6 bases, with 11 bases between. Germline V gene lookup returns CDR1 DFQATT and CDR2 SNEGSKA (reference sequence). The CDR3 has 11 residues.

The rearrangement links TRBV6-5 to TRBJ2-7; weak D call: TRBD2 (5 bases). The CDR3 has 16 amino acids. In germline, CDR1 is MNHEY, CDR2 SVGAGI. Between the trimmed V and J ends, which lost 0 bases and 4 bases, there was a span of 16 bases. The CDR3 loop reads CASSYSGSGGAYEQYF. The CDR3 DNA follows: TGTGCCAGCAGTTACTCCGGCAGCGGCGGCGCATACGAGCAGTACTTC.

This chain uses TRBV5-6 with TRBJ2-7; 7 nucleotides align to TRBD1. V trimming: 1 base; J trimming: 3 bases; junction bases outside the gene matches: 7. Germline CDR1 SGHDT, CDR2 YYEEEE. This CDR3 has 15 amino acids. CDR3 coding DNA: TGTGCCAGCAGCTTGCAACAGGGGAGAGGCTACGAGCAGTACTTC. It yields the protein CASSLQQGRGYEQYF.

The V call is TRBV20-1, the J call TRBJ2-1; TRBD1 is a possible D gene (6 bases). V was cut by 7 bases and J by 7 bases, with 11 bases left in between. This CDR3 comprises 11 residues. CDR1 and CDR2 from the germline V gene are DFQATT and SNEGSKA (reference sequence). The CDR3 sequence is CSELRGNEQFF. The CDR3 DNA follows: TGCAGTGAACTAAGGGGGAATGAGCAGTTCTTC.